These T cell receptor beta chains were read from a single sample in a study of shared clonotypes between healthy human individuals. Measured with immunoSEQ multiplex PCR; TCRdb has only the in-frame clones, and not every one. The sample includes some 2,100,000 clones, 90% to 96% seen only once; the top ten take 0.1% to 0.15%. Material: naive CD4+ T cells sorted from blood. These receptors originate from a man younger than 35 in good health. The CDR3 runs from the conserved cysteine through the conserved F or W. A D gene is named only where the DNA matches it firmly. The size entry is marked missing in some rows and otherwise reads once, few, many or a size class.

clone_size	v_call	j_call	d_call	cdr3_nt	cdr3_aa
-	TRBV2	TRBJ1-5	-	TGTGCCAGCAGTGAATGGGGGGGTATCCAGCCCCAGCATTTT	CASSEWGGIQPQHF
-	TRBV2	TRBJ2-5	TRBD2	TGTGCCAGCAGTGTTCGCAGCGGGAGGGCCGGTTGGAAGACCCAGTACTTC	CASSVRSGRAGWKTQYF
-	TRBV5-1	TRBJ2-5	TRBD2	TGCGCCAGCAGCGTACAAGTGGGGGGGAAAGAGACCCAGTACTTC	CASSVQVGGKETQYF
once	TRBV19	TRBJ2-6	-	TGTGCCAGTAGTGCCGGCAGTGCCTCTGGGGCCAACGTCCTGACTTTC	CASSAGSASGANVLTF
-	TRBV7-8	TRBJ2-6	-	TGTGCCAGCAGCTCAGGGAGTTCTTCGTCTGGGGCCAACGTCCTGACTTTC	CASSSGSSSSGANVLTF
-	TRBV11-2	TRBJ2-5	TRBD2	TGTGCCAGCAGCTTAGATGGACTAGCGGAAGAGACCCAGTACTTC	CASSLDGLAEETQYF
-	TRBV4-1	TRBJ2-7	TRBD1	TGCGCCAGCAGCCAAGAACGATACAGGGGGGCTTCCCGGGGCTACGAGCAGTACTTC	CASSQERYRGASRGYEQYF
-	TRBV4-3	TRBJ2-1	-	TGCGCCAGCAGCCGGGACCACTCCTACAATGAGCAGTTCTTC	CASSRDHSYNEQFF
-	TRBV29-1	TRBJ1-1	-	TGCAGCGCCACCCCGCCAAATACTGAAGCTTTCTTT	CSATPPNTEAFF
-	TRBV6-5	TRBJ1-5	-	TGTGCCAGCAGTTATGGTGGAAATAGCAATCAGCCCCAGCATTTT	CASSYGGNSNQPQHF
-	TRBV11-2	TRBJ2-2	-	TGTGCCAGCAGCCTAGGCACGAACACCGGGGAGCTGTTTTTT	CASSLGTNTGELFF
once	TRBV4-1	TRBJ2-3	TRBD2	TGCGCCAGCAGCCAAGGACGCGGATTAGCGGGAGTTCTTACTAGGGATACGCAGTATTTT	CASSQGRGLAGVLTRDTQYF
-	TRBV10-3	TRBJ2-2	-	TGTGCCATCAGTGAGGCTGTAGACACCGGGGAGCTGTTTTTT	CAISEAVDTGELFF
once	TRBV7-6	TRBJ1-1	-	TGTGCCAGCAGCTTTCAGGAGGGGACTGAAGCTTTCTTT	CASSFQEGTEAFF
-	TRBV7-9	TRBJ2-2	TRBD2	TGTGCCAGCAGCTTAGGAAGCGGGACCCGCAGGGCCGGGGAGCTGTTTTTT	CASSLGSGTRRAGELFF
-	TRBV6-5	TRBJ2-5	-	TGTGCCAGCAGGATCTTCCAGGGGCAAGAGACCCAGTACTTC	CASRIFQGQETQYF
-	TRBV5-8	TRBJ1-4	TRBD1	TGTGCCAGCAGCTTGGAGGGGGCCGTCGAAAAACTGTTTTTT	CASSLEGAVEKLFF
-	TRBV6-1	TRBJ1-5	-	TGTGCCAGCTGGGGGTGGGGTGTTGGCAATCAGCCCCAGCATTTT	CASWGWGVGNQPQHF
-	TRBV27	TRBJ2-7	TRBD2	TGTGCCAGCAGTGGACTAGCGGCGTCCTACGAGCAGTACTTC	CASSGLAASYEQYF
-	TRBV13	TRBJ2-1	-	TGTGCCAGCAGCTTAGTGGGGGCCTATGAGCAGTTCTTC	CASSLVGAYEQFF
-	TRBV6-5	TRBJ1-4	TRBD1	TGTGCCAGCAGTCAGGGACAGAGTAATGAAAAACTGTTTTTT	CASSQGQSNEKLFF
once	TRBV10-3	TRBJ2-1	-	TGTGCCAGCACCGGGTCCCAATACAATGAGCAGTTCTTC	CASTGSQYNEQFF
-	TRBV5-6	TRBJ2-7	-	TGTGCCAGCAGCTTGGTGGGCAGCTACGAGCAGTACTTC	CASSLVGSYEQYF
-	TRBV2	TRBJ1-3	-	TGTGCCAGCAGTGAGAACGGAAACACCATATATTTT	CASSENGNTIYF
-	TRBV6-5	TRBJ1-6	-	TGTGCCAGCAGTTACACTCCCAGTTCACCCCTCCACTTT	CASSYTPSSPLHF
-	TRBV19	TRBJ1-6	-	TGTGCCAGTAGTATAGGACTAAGCTCCTATAATTCACCCCTCCACTTT	CASSIGLSSYNSPLHF
-	TRBV6-6	TRBJ1-4	TRBD1	TGTGCCAGCAGCACGACAGGGGTGAATGAAAAACTGTTTTTT	CASSTTGVNEKLFF
-	TRBV20-1	TRBJ2-2	-	TGCAGTGCTTGGGACGGGGGGGAGCTGTTTTTT	CSAWDGGELFF